This TCR beta chain was captured in a study of shared clonotypes between healthy human individuals. This CDR3 comprises 11 residues. Germline CDR1 reads SNHLY; CDR2 reads FYNNEI. Libraries were prepared by immunoSEQ multiplex PCR; TCRdb keeps only in-frame clonotypes and omits some of them. Of roughly 650,000 clones detected, more than 95% appear once; the ten largest clones hold around 0.057%. Concerning this clone itself: An end of the junction differs from the germline gene, which may be a read error.

The sequenced sample consisted of naive CD4+ T cells sorted from blood. Subset of the sample: CD45RA+ positively selected. The TCR sequence derives from a woman under 40 in good health. This sequence joins TRBV2 and TRBJ2-1; D ambiguous. DNA of the CDR3: TGTGCCAGCAGTCAGACCGGCCGTTCGATCTTC. Amino acid sequence: CASSQTGRSIF. Variable domain in full (rest from reference TRBV2 and TRBJ2-1): EPEVTQTPSHQVTQMGQEVILRCVPISNHLYFYWYRQILGQKVEFLVSFYNNEISEKSEIFDDQFSVERPDGSNFTLKIRSTKLEDSAMYFCASSQTGRSIFGPGTRLTVL.